The TCR beta chain under discussion was sequenced for a study of OX40 agonist ivuxolimab in advanced cancers. Across the whole study: An agonistic human IgG2 monoclonal antibody against OX40 (CD134) was given. Eligibility admitted prior anti-PD-1, anti-PD-L1 or anti-CTLA-4 therapy; 40% to 50% had some. Age averaged around 60 years (range roughly 20 to 90), and more than 80% were male.

TCRdb's copy holds only in-frame clones and misses some; the assay was immunoSEQ multiplex PCR. This table has about 77,000 clones, 65% to 85% appearing once. With regard to this clone: Antigen specificity is unknown.

Study-level points and caveats: CD8+ T cells were the subset that, on average, had more expanded clones than CD4+.

The germline CDR1 and CDR2 sequences are SGDLS and YYNGEE. The CDR3 totals 16 residues. With 3 bases clipped from V and 0 bases from J, the junction kept 3 bases outside the gene matches. Here the sequenced sample was CD4+ or CD8+ T cells sorted from blood, taken in a trial of the OX40 agonist ivuxolimab. The chain joins TRBV9 to TRBJ2-3; 11 bases fit TRBD2. The sequence derives from an adult with an advanced solid tumor such as melanoma, head and neck, liver or kidney cancer. CDR3 in amino acids: CASSEGLAASTDTQYF. The CDR3 DNA sequence: TGTGCCAGCAGCGAGGGACTAGCGGCTAGCACAGATACGCAGTATTTT.